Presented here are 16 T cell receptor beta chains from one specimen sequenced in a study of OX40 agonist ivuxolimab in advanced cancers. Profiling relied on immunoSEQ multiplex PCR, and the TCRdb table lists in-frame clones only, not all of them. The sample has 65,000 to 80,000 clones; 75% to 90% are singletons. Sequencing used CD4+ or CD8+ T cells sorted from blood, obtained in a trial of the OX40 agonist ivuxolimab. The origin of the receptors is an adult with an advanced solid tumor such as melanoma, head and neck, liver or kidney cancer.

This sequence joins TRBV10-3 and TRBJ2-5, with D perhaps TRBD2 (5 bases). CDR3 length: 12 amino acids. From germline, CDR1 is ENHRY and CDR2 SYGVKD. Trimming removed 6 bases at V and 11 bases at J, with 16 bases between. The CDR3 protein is CAIREVSGEQYF. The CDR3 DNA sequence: TGTGCCATCAGGGAGGTTTCTGGGGAGCAGTACTTC.

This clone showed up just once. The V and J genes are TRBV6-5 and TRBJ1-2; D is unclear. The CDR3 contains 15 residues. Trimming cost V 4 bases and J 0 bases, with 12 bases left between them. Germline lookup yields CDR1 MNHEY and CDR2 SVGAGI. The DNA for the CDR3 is TGTGCCAGCAGTTCCCCCGGAAGTACTAACTATGGCTACACCTTC. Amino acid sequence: CASSSPGSTNYGYTF.

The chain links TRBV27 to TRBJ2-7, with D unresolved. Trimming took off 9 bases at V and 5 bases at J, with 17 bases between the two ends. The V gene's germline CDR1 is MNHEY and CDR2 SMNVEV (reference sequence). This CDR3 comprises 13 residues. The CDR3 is CASRAPQVHEQYF. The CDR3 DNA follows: TGTGCCAGTCGGGCTCCTCAGGTCCACGAGCAGTACTTC.

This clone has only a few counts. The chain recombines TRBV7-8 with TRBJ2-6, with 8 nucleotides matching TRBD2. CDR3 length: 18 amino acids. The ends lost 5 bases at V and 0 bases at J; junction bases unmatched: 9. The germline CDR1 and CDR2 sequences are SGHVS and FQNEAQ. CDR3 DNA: TGTGCCAGCAGCCCCACGGGGGGGCGGGCCTCTGGGGCCAACGTCCTGACTTTC. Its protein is CASSPTGGRASGANVLTF.

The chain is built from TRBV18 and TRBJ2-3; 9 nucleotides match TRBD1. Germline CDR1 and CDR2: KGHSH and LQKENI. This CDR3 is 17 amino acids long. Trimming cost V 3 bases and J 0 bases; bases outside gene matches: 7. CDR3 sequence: CASSPVTGGTSTDTQYF. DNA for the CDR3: TGTGCCAGCTCACCGGTGACAGGGGGGACTAGCACAGATACGCAGTATTTT. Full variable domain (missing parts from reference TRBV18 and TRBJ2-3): NAGVMQNPRHLVRRRGQEARLRCSPMKGHSHVYWYRQLPEEGLKFMVYLQKENIIDESGMPKERFSAEFPKEGPSILRIQQVVRGDSAAYFCASSPVTGGTSTDTQYFGPGTRLTVL.

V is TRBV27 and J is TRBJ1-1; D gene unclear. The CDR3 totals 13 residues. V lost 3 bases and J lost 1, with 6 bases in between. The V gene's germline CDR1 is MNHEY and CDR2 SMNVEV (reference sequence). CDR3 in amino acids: CASSFNGNTEAFF. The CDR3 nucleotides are TGTGCCAGCAGTTTTAATGGGAACACTGAAGCTTTCTTT.

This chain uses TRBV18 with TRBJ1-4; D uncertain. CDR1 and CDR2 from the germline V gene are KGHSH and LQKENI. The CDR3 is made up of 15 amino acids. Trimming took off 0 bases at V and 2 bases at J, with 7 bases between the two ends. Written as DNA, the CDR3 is TGTGCCAGCTCACCACCGGCGGTTACTAATGAAAAACTGTTTTTT. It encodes CASSPPAVTNEKLFF.

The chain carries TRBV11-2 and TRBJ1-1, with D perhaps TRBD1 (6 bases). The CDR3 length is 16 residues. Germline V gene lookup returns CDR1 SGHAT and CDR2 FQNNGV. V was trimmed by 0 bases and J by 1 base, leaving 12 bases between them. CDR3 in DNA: TGTGCCAGCAGCTTAGATTACAGGGTTACGAACACTGAAGCTTTCTTT. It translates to CASSLDYRVTNTEAFF.

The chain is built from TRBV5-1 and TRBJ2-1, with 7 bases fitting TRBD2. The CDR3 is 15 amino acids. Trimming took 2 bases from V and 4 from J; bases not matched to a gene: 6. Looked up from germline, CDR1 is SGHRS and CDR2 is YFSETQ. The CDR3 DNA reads TGCGCCAGCAGCTTAACTAGCGCCTCATACAATGAGCAGTTCTTC. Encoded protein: CASSLTSASYNEQFF.

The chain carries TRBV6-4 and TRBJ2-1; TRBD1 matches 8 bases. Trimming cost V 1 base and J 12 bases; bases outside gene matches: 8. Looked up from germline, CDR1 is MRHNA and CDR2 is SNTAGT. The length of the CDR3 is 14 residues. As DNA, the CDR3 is TGTGCCAGCAGTGACTGGGACAGGCGACACGGGCAGTTCTTC. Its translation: CASSDWDRRHGQFF.

The CDR3 loop reads CASSDRQGANYGYTF. CDR3 coding DNA: TGCGCCAGCAGTGATCGCCAGGGAGCTAACTATGGCTACACCTTC. This chain joins TRBV10-2 and TRBJ1-2; D is possibly TRBD1 (5 bases). The CDR3 runs 15 residues. V was shortened by 3 bases and J by 0 bases, with 11 bases between the two germline ends. Germline-derived CDR1 and CDR2 are WSHSY and SAAADI.

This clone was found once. The CDR3 region is CAWRQKGQNIQYF. The CDR3 nucleotides read TGTGCCTGGAGACAAAAAGGTCAAAACATTCAGTACTTC. V and J are TRBV30 and TRBJ2-4; D uncertain. V lost 3 bases, J lost 5 bases, and 11 bases lay in between. The length of the CDR3 is 13 residues. Germline CDR1 is GTSNPN and CDR2 is SVGIG (reference sequence).

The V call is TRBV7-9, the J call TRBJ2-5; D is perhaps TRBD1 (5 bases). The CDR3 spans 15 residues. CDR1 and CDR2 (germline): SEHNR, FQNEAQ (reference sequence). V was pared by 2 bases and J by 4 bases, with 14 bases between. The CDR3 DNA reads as TGTGCCAGCAGCTTACCACTGGACACCTCAGAGACCCAGTACTTC. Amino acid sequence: CASSLPLDTSETQYF.

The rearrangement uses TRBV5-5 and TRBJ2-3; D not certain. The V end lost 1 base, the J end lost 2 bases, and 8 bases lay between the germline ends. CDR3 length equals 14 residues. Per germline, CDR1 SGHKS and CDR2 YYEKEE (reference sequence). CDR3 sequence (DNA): TGTGCCAGCAGCTTGATTGGCGTCACAGATACGCAGTATTTT. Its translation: CASSLIGVTDTQYF.

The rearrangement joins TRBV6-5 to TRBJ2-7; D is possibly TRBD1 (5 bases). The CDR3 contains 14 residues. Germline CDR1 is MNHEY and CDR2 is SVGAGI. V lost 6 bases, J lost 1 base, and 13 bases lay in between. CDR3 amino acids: CASSRDRPSYEQYF. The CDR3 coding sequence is TGTGCCAGCAGCCGCGACAGACCGTCCTACGAGCAGTACTTC.

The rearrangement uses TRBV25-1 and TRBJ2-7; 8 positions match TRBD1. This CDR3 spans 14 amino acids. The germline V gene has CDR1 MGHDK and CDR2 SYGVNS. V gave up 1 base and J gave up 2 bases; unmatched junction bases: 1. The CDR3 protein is CASSESQGAYEQYF. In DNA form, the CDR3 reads TGTGCCAGCAGTGAATCACAGGGGGCCTACGAGCAGTACTTC.